Presented here are 11 T cell receptor beta chains from one specimen sequenced in a study of cytomegalovirus exposure and HLA in healthy donors. Profiling relied on immunoSEQ multiplex PCR, and the TCRdb table lists in-frame clones only, not all of them. This sample yields a few hundred thousand clones, of which approximately 88% are seen a single time; over 12% belongs to the top ten. Sequenced material: PBMCs. These receptor sequences come from a young woman in good health and CMV-seropositive.

J is TRBJ2-7 and V is TRBV7-9; the match to TRBD2 covers 7 bases. V lost 1 base, J lost 2 bases, and 8 bases stayed unmatched. Germline V gene lookup returns CDR1 SEHNR and CDR2 FQNEAQ (reference sequence). The CDR3 loop spans 16 amino acids. The CDR3 DNA reads as TGTGCCAGCAGCTTAGGCCGGCAGGGACTACCCTACGAGCAGTACTTC. Protein sequence: CASSLGRQGLPYEQYF.

The chain combines TRBV9 with TRBJ2-7; 12 nucleotides agree with TRBD1. This CDR3 is 16 amino acids long. The V gene's germline CDR1 is SGDLS and CDR2 YYNGEE. The junction had 12 bases not matched to a gene; V was cut back by 4 bases and J by 7 bases. CDR3 protein: CASSLLGQGARGEQYF. The CDR3 bases are TGTGCCAGCAGCCTCCTGGGACAGGGGGCGAGGGGGGAGCAGTACTTC.

This clone was seen at least ten times. The chain has TRBV6-5 and TRBJ1-2; D remains ambiguous. Germline V gives CDR1 MNHEY, CDR2 SVGAGI. Trimming left V 0 bases short and J 5 bases short, with 7 bases between. The CDR3 totals 13 residues. DNA of the CDR3: TGTGCCAGCAGTTACTCGGGATTATATGGCTACACCTTC. Its translation is CASSYSGLYGYTF.

V gene TRBV6-1 combines with J gene TRBJ1-2, with a tentative D call TRBD1 (5 bases). Germline CDR1 reads MNHNS; CDR2 reads SASEGT. This CDR3 is built from 13 residues. V lost 2 bases to trimming and J lost 6 bases, with 10 bases between them. The CDR3 reads CASSESGGHGYTF. The CDR3 bases are TGTGCCAGCAGTGAATCGGGGGGACATGGCTACACCTTC.

The chain recombines TRBV5-1 with TRBJ1-4; no clear D. Germline CDR1 reads SGHRS; CDR2 reads YFSETQ. This CDR3 contains 11 residues. Deletions cut 0 bases from V and 10 bases from J, with 4 bases between. In DNA form, the CDR3 reads TGCGCCAGCAGCTTGGCGGGAAAACTGTTTTTT. Translation: CASSLAGKLFF.

The rearrangement links TRBV4-2 to TRBJ1-2, with TRBD1 matching over 7 bases. Germline values: CDR1 LGHNA, CDR2 YNFKEQ. The CDR3 loop spans 14 amino acids. V was clipped by 4 bases and J by 2 bases; unmatched bases: 4. The CDR3: CASSPEGANYGYTF. For the CDR3, the DNA is TGTGCCAGCAGCCCCGAGGGGGCGAACTATGGCTACACCTTC.

V and J are TRBV28 and TRBJ2-3; no clear D. Deletions cut 10 bases from V and 6 bases from J, with 14 bases between. Germline CDR1 MDHEN, CDR2 SYDVKM. CDR3 length equals 12 residues. This chain's CDR3 is CATLTPADTQYF. CDR3 nucleotide sequence: TGTGCCACCCTCACTCCCGCGGATACGCAGTATTTT. Supplemented by reference TRBV28 and TRBJ2-3, the full variable domain reads DVKVTQSSRYLVKRTGEKVFLECVQDMDHENMFWYRQDPGLGLRLIYFSYDVKMKEKGDIPEGYSVSREKKERFSLILESASTNQTSMYLCATLTPADTQYFGPGTRLTVL.

This clone was recorded once. The chain carries TRBV19 and TRBJ1-2, with unresolved D. Per germline, CDR1 LNHDA and CDR2 SQIVND (reference sequence). The CDR3 runs 15 residues. Trimming left V 0 bases short and J 7 bases short, with 15 bases between. The chain's CDR3 is CASSIDEMSGFGYTF. CDR3 sequence (DNA): TGTGCCAGTAGTATAGATGAAATGAGCGGATTTGGCTACACCTTC.

In this sample, this clone turned up once. The chain has TRBV7-2 and TRBJ2-7; maybe TRBD1 (5 bases). The CDR3 totals 15 residues. Germline assignment: CDR1 SGHTA and CDR2 FQGNSA. Deletions cut 2 bases from V and 2 bases from J, with 13 bases between. The chain's CDR3 is CASSLRGGIAYEQYF. The CDR3 DNA follows: TGTGCCAGCAGCTTAAGGGGCGGAATCGCCTACGAGCAGTACTTC.

The genes are TRBV9 and TRBJ2-7; the D gene is possibly TRBD1 (6 bases). The germline V and J ends were trimmed by 3 bases and 6 bases, with 16 bases remaining between them. The germline V gene has CDR1 SGDLS and CDR2 YYNGEE. The CDR3 covers 14 residues. The chain's CDR3 is CASSGVAGEGEQYF. CDR3 nucleotide sequence: TGTGCCAGCAGCGGAGTGGCAGGGGAAGGCGAGCAGTACTTC.

The chain joins TRBV29-1 to TRBJ2-5; D might be TRBD1 (5 bases). The length of the CDR3 is 13 residues. CDR1 is SQVTM, CDR2 ANQGSEA, per germline. Trimming removed 4 bases at V and 3 bases at J, with 12 bases between. The CDR3 DNA reads as TGCAGCGTTGTCCCTCCGGACAAAGAGACCCAGTACTTC. As protein: CSVVPPDKETQYF.